This passage covers 5 T cell receptor beta chains from one sample sequenced in a study of tumor and adjacent non-tumor tissue in lung cancer. Three rounds of nested PCR, following a modified ARM-PCR protocol, produced the TCRbeta library. TCRdb passed the multiplex PCR reads through MiXCR, listing each CDR3 protein once. The table has roughly 67,000 distinct CDR3 sequences, about three fifths seen once. This sample's RNA came from whole unsorted tissue. The specimen sequenced was lung tumor tissue. Receptors originate from a man aged 45-65 years with non-small cell lung cancer.

This clonotype was observed a single time. The CDR3 reads CFVVVQMGTYEQYF. As DNA, the CDR3 is TGCTTCGTTGTTGTTCAGATGGGGACCTACGAGCAGTACTTC. The genes are TRBV29-1 and TRBJ2-7; D is ambiguous. The germline V gene has CDR1 SQVTM and CDR2 ANQGSEA. The CDR3 spans 14 residues.

As to this clonotype: The junction departs from the called germline gene at one end, perhaps through a read error. The chain joins TRBV28 to TRBJ2-1; D remains ambiguous. CDR3 length: 17 amino acids. The V gene's germline CDR1 is MDHEN and CDR2 SYDVKM. The CDR3 loop reads CASSVQGGRTTGNEQFF. CDR3 coding DNA: TGTGCCAGCAGTGTCCAAGGCGGAAGAACTACGGGTAATGAGCAGTTCTTT.

As for this clonotype: Germline and junction disagree at one end, which may indicate a read error. The DNA of the CDR3 is TGTGCCAGCAGTTTGGGACCCGGGACAGGGGGCTGGTACGAGCACTACTTC. This encodes CASSLGPGTGGWYEHYF. This chain links TRBV28 with TRBJ2-7; 12 nucleotides align to TRBD1. CDR1 is MDHEN and CDR2 is SYDVKM in the germline V gene. This CDR3 contains 17 residues.

With regard to this clonotype: At one boundary the junction diverges from the germline segment, which might be a read error. J is TRBJ1-1 and V is TRBV6-5, with TRBD1 as a possible D gene (5 bases). CDR3 length equals 14 residues. The germline V gene has CDR1 MNHEY and CDR2 SVGAGI. The CDR3 DNA reads TGTGCCAGCAGCGGACGGGGCTCAGCCTCTGAAGCTTCCTTT. It encodes CASSGRGSASEASF.

As concerns this clonotype: A single base separates this from a much larger clone, so it may be a read error. V gene TRBV11-2 combines with J gene TRBJ2-5, with 8 positions matching TRBD1. Germline loops: CDR1 SGHAT, CDR2 FQNNGV. The CDR3 spans 15 residues. CDR3 bases: TGTGGCAGCAGCTTAATGACAGGGGAGGAGGAGACCCAGTACTTC. It encodes CGSSLMTGEEETQYF.